The 28 T cell receptor beta chains below come from one sample, sequenced in a study of T cell repertoires in cytomegalovirus infection. TCRdb independently ran MiXCR on the reads; one entry per CDR3 protein. The sample yields about 130,000 distinct CDR3 sequences, roughly 25% seen once. These receptors have no identified antigens. The sequenced sample was PBMCs, sequenced either directly or after in vitro stimulation (not recorded which). These receptors originate from a human donor in good health (CMV status not recorded). Some clones in this sample may be carry-over from other donors' samples.

V usage is TRBV7-7 and J usage is TRBJ2-1, with TRBD1 as a possible D gene (5 bases). V dropped 5 bases and J dropped 8 bases, with 19 bases sitting between them. The CDR3 spans 15 residues. The germline V gene encodes CDR1 SSHAT and CDR2 FNYEAQ (reference sequence). CDR3 sequence: CASSRVQAGVDEQFF. CDR3 DNA: TGTGCCAGCAGCCGAGTACAGGCTGGTGTAGATGAGCAGTTCTTC.

This clonotype was counted between two and nine times. The gene calls are TRBV28 and TRBJ1-5; a weak D match, TRBD1 (6 bases). CDR1 is MDHEN and CDR2 is SYDVKM in the germline V gene. The germline V and J ends were trimmed by 6 bases and 3 bases, with 12 bases remaining between them. This CDR3 is built from 14 residues. The CDR3 DNA is TGTGCCAGCAGCCTACCAGGGGACAATCAGCCCCAGCATTTT. Its translation: CASSLPGDNQPQHF.

CDR3 nucleotides: TGTGCCAGCAGCTTAGCGCTTTACACAGATACGCAGTATTTT. This sequence encodes CASSLALYTDTQYF. The gene calls are TRBV11-1 and TRBJ2-3; no clear D gene. The CDR3 totals 14 residues. In germline, CDR1 is SGHAT, CDR2 FQDESV (reference sequence). The V end was cut by 0 bases, the J end by 2 bases, with 6 bases between.

This clonotype has at least ten counts. V gene TRBV11-3 combines with J gene TRBJ1-1; unclear D gene. V shed 5 bases and J shed 0 bases, with 19 bases lying between them. This CDR3 spans 17 amino acids. Per germline, CDR1 SGHNT and CDR2 YENEEA. CDR3 bases: TGTGCCAGCAGCCCCCCGTTTTGGGAGGGTCTGAACACTGAAGCTTTCTTT. As protein: CASSPPFWEGLNTEAFF. Using reference TRBV11-3 and TRBJ1-1 for the parts outside the CDR3, the full variable domain is EAGVVQSPRYKIIEKKQPVAFWCNPISGHNTLYWYLQNLGQGPELLIRYENEEAVDDSQLPKDRFSAERLKGVDSTLKIQPAELGDSAVYLCASSPPFWEGLNTEAFFGQGTRLTVV.

CDR3 sequence reads: CASTVGRVVTEAFF. CDR3 DNA: TGTGCCAGCACCGTGGGGAGGGTGGTCACTGAAGCTTTCTTT. The chain recombines TRBV2 with TRBJ1-1; no definite D call. This CDR3 is built from 14 residues. Trimming left V 7 bases short and J 4 bases short, with 16 bases between. Germline V gene lookup returns CDR1 SNHLY and CDR2 FYNNEI.

This clonotype has only a few counts. The chain combines TRBV6-1 with TRBJ2-3; 12 nucleotides match TRBD2. The CDR3 contains 14 residues. J gave up 7 bases and V 5 bases, and 4 bases lay outside the gene matches. Germline V gene data show CDR1 as MNHNS and CDR2 as SASEGT. The CDR3 protein is CASSRTSGENTQYF. The CDR3 region has the DNA TGTGCCAGCAGTCGGACTAGCGGGGAGAATACGCAGTATTTT.

The table lists this clonotype with a few counts. The chain combines TRBV6-2 or TRBV6-3 with TRBJ2-3, with 7 positions matching TRBD2. Unmatched junction bases numbered 6, after V lost 2 bases and J lost 7 bases. The germline gives CDR1 MNHEY, CDR2 SVGEGT. This CDR3 region has 14 residues. The CDR3 DNA reads as TGTGCCAGCAGTTACGCCAGCGGGACCAATACGCAGTATTTT. This codes for CASSYASGTNTQYF.

CDR3: CASSQDGGGRPGELFF. In DNA form, the CDR3 reads TGCGCCAGCAGCCAAGATGGCGGGGGGAGGCCCGGGGAGCTGTTTTTT. The chain joins TRBV4-3 to TRBJ2-2; 8 bases agree with TRBD2. This CDR3 spans 16 amino acids. Germline V gene lookup returns CDR1 LGHNA and CDR2 YSLEER. V dropped 0 bases and J dropped 6; count of bases not matched to a gene: 6.

The table lists this clonotype with a few counts. V gene TRBV6-1 combines with J gene TRBJ1-1, with no clear D. The length of the CDR3 is 15 residues. Germline V gene sequence: CDR1 MNHNS, CDR2 SASEGT. The ends were cut back, 5 bases at V and 6 bases at J, with 19 bases in the middle. Written as DNA, the CDR3 is TGTGCCAGCAGTTACAAGCCAGCCTTTGGCGCTGAAGCTTTCTTT. Translated: CASSYKPAFGAEAFF.

The genes are TRBV7-6 and TRBJ1-4; D call uncertain. Germline V gives CDR1 SGHVS, CDR2 FNYEAQ. This CDR3 contains 16 residues. The V end lost 5 bases, the J end lost 0 bases, and 13 bases lay between the germline ends. CDR3 in amino acids: CASSHSMGSTNEKLFF. Written as DNA, the CDR3 is TGTGCCAGCAGCCATTCAATGGGGTCAACTAATGAAAAACTGTTTTTT.

The V and J genes are TRBV15 and TRBJ2-3; D is uncertain. Germline V gene lookup returns CDR1 LNHNV and CDR2 YYDKDF (reference sequence). V lost 1 base and J 5 bases, leaving 4 bases between the germline ends. This CDR3 spans 12 amino acids. The DNA for the CDR3 is TGTGCCACCAGCAGAGTAGGAGATACGCAGTATTTT. It translates to CATSRVGDTQYF.

This chain links TRBV6-2 or TRBV6-3 with TRBJ2-7; 12 nucleotides align to TRBD2. Germline CDR1 MNHEY, CDR2 SVGEGT. V lost 11 bases, J lost 1 base, and 6 bases stayed unmatched. The CDR3 covers 14 residues. This chain's CDR3 is CAGRTSGNSYEQYF. CDR3 nucleotides: TGTGCCGGGCGGACTAGCGGGAATTCCTACGAGCAGTACTTC.

This clonotype was found many times. The V and J genes are TRBV7-2 and TRBJ1-2, with 9 bases lining up with TRBD1. Trimming removed 4 bases from V and 4 bases from J; junction bases left unmatched: 4. Germline CDR1 SGHTA, CDR2 FQGNSA. CDR3 length: 14 amino acids. CDR3: CASSSGQGSYGYTF. The CDR3 nucleotides are TGTGCCAGCAGCTCCGGACAGGGGAGCTATGGCTACACCTTC.

The CDR3 bases are TGTGCCAGCAGTCCGGACAGGGAGAATTCACCCCTCCACTTT. The encoded protein is CASSPDRENSPLHF. The chain joins TRBV6-5 to TRBJ1-6; 8 bases are a match to TRBD1. V trimming: 5 bases; J trimming: 7 bases; junction bases outside the gene matches: 4. CDR3 length: 14 residues. The germline V gene has CDR1 MNHEY and CDR2 SVGAGI.

This chain uses TRBV4-3 with TRBJ2-3; D unresolved. The CDR3 length is 16 residues. V lost 0 bases, J lost 4 bases, and 14 bases lay in between. CDR1 is LGHNA and CDR2 is YSLEER in the germline V gene. CDR3 protein: CASSQDQYKLPDTQYF. The CDR3, as DNA: TGCGCCAGCAGCCAAGATCAGTATAAGCTCCCAGATACGCAGTATTTT.

In its sample, this clonotype was seen many times. The V gene is TRBV7-2, the J gene TRBJ2-3, with D possibly being TRBD1 or TRBD2 (5 bases each). This CDR3 spans 14 amino acids. The ends were cut back, 5 bases at V and 2 bases at J, with 11 bases in the middle. Germline CDR1 and CDR2: SGHTA and FQGNSA. The CDR3 DNA follows: TGTGCCAGCAGCCAGGGACGGGTCACAGATACGCAGTATTTT. Its protein is CASSQGRVTDTQYF.

V is TRBV23-1 and J is TRBJ2-7, with 10 positions matching TRBD2. TRBV23-1 is reported as an ORF; its role is uncertain. After removal of 7 bases from V and 0 bases from J, the junction contained 9 bases not matched to a gene. CDR3 size: 16 residues. The CDR3 sequence is CASTPWTSGPSYEQYF. The CDR3 DNA reads TGCGCCAGCACGCCCTGGACTAGCGGTCCCTCCTACGAGCAGTACTTC.

At least ten counts were recorded for this clonotype. The chain joins TRBV7-2 to TRBJ1-6, with D possibly being TRBD1 (5 bases). Germline lookup yields CDR1 SGHTA and CDR2 FQGNSA. The V and J ends lost 1 base and 8 bases respectively, with 18 bases between them. The CDR3 has 17 amino acids. CDR3 nucleotide sequence: TGTGCCAGCAGCTTAGGTAGTGCAGGGTTTTCGGATTCACCCCTCCACTTT. Translated, it gives CASSLGSAGFSDSPLHF.

This clonotype was seen only a few times. The chain links TRBV5-4 to TRBJ2-3; D gene unclear. Germline V CDR1 and CDR2: SGHNT, YYREEE (reference sequence). This CDR3 comprises 14 residues. V lost 4 bases, J lost 4 bases, and 13 bases lay in between. CDR3 nucleotide sequence: TGTGCCAGCAGCGCCGCCCGTAGGTCAGATACGCAGTATTTT. Translated: CASSAARRSDTQYF.

A few counts support this clonotype. This chain links TRBV30 with TRBJ2-1, with 8 bases matching TRBD2. Germline V CDR1 and CDR2: GTSNPN, SVGIG (reference sequence). Germline trimming cut 0 bases from V and 8 bases from J; bases unmatched to any gene: 6. The CDR3 spans 14 residues. The CDR3: CAWSVPAGVYEQFF. Here the CDR3 DNA reads TGTGCCTGGAGTGTACCAGCGGGAGTCTATGAGCAGTTCTTC.

As to this clonotype: The CDR3 does not end in the conserved phenylalanine or tryptophan, so this is likely a read error. The V gene is TRBV6-1, the J gene TRBJ2-3; 7 bases line up with TRBD2. The CDR3 totals 14 residues. Losses at the gene ends were 5 bases for V and 3 bases for J; bases not matched to a gene: 5. Looked up from germline, CDR1 is MNHNS and CDR2 is SASEGT. The CDR3 region is CASSTGGSTDTQYY. CDR3 DNA sequence: TGTGCCAGCAGTACCGGGGGGTCGACAGATACGCAGTATTAT.

This chain connects TRBV30 to TRBJ1-3; D possibly corresponds to TRBD1 (6 bases). The CDR3 consists of 13 residues. Trimming took off 4 bases at V and 8 bases at J, with 15 bases between the two ends. The germline V gene encodes CDR1 GTSNPN and CDR2 SVGIG (reference sequence). Here the CDR3 DNA reads TGTGCCTGGACCGAAGGGGGGCCAGACACCATATATTTT. As protein: CAWTEGGPDTIYF.

V is TRBV19 and J is TRBJ2-3; D unclear. Trimming removed 11 bases from V and 3 bases from J, with 12 bases in between. CDR3 length equals 12 residues. Germline V gives CDR1 LNHDA, CDR2 SQIVND (reference sequence). The CDR3 sequence: CASQPGTDTQYF. DNA for the CDR3: TGTGCCTCCCAGCCCGGAACAGATACGCAGTATTTT.

The CDR3 DNA follows: TGTGCCAGCAGCTTTCTCCCGGGACCCTACGAGCAGTACGTC. This translates into CASSFLPGPYEQYV. The rearrangement joins TRBV11-3 to TRBJ2-7; perhaps D is TRBD1 or TRBD2 (5 bases each). This CDR3 is 14 amino acids long. V lost 3 bases to trimming and J lost 2 bases, with 11 bases between them. Germline V gives CDR1 SGHNT, CDR2 YENEEA.

The chain links TRBV19 to TRBJ2-1; TRBD2 is a possible D gene (5 bases). The V end lost 2 bases, the J end lost 1 base, and 12 bases lay between the germline ends. This CDR3 has 16 amino acids. The germline gives CDR1 LNHDA, CDR2 SQIVND (reference sequence). The CDR3 bases are TGTGCCAGTAGTATATCGCCTAGCTCATCCTACAATGAGCAGTTCTTC. It codes for CASSISPSSSYNEQFF.

This clonotype was seen only a few times. This chain uses TRBV7-9 with TRBJ1-1, with D hard to call. The germline V gene encodes CDR1 SEHNR and CDR2 FQNEAQ (reference sequence). With 6 bases removed from V and 0 bases from J, the gap between germline ends came to 11 bases. The CDR3 is 14 amino acids. The CDR3 here is CASRPTEMNTEAFF. DNA of the CDR3: TGTGCCAGCAGACCCACAGAAATGAACACTGAAGCTTTCTTT. Together with reference TRBV7-9 and TRBJ1-1, the CDR3 gives the full variable domain: DTGVSQNPRHKITKRGQNVTFRCDPISEHNRLYWYRQTLGQGPEFLTYFQNEAQLEKSRLLSDRFSAERPKGSFSTLEIQRTEQGDSAMYLCASRPTEMNTEAFFGQGTRLTVV.

V usage is TRBV11-2 and J usage is TRBJ2-3; D unclear. The germline V gene encodes CDR1 SGHAT and CDR2 FQNNGV. The V and J ends lost 2 bases and 4 bases respectively, with 16 bases between them. The CDR3 covers 16 residues. In nucleotides, the CDR3 is TGTGCCAGCAGCTTAACGACTCCAGGATTGTCAGATACGCAGTATTTT. Its protein product is CASSLTTPGLSDTQYF.

Concerning this clonotype itself: A much larger clone differs from this one at a single base, so this may be a read error. This rearrangement joins TRBV7-2 to TRBJ2-1; 13 bases agree with TRBD2. The germline V gene has CDR1 SGHTA and CDR2 FQGNSA. This CDR3 has 15 residues. V dropped 3 bases and J dropped 12; count of bases not matched to a gene: 8. CDR3 DNA sequence: TGTGCCAGCAGCTTGGGACTAGCGGGGCGACGGGGGCAGTTCTTC. Translating gives CASSLGLAGRRGQFF.